Listed here are 18 T cell receptor beta chains from one sample, sequenced in a study of blood T cell repertoires in COVID-19. The table came from immunoSEQ multiplex PCR; TCRdb's copy has only in-frame clones and leaves some out. The sample includes about 250,000 clones, around 84% of them seen just once. Sequenced material: PBMCs or T cells enriched from blood (not recorded which). Source of these receptors: a man in his forties who had recovered from COVID-19.

This clone showed up just a few times. This chain uses TRBV10-3 with TRBJ1-6, with 7 bases aligning to TRBD1. CDR3 size: 15 residues. Unmatched junction bases numbered 10, after V lost 4 bases and J lost 10 bases. Per the germline V gene, CDR1 is ENHRY and CDR2 is SYGVKD. The CDR3 DNA follows: TGTGCCATCAGTGGGGAGACAGGGAATCACTCACCCCTCCACTTT. It is translated as CAISGETGNHSPLHF.

The V gene is TRBV13, the J gene TRBJ2-7, with 10 bases aligning to TRBD1. After removal of 5 bases from V and 6 bases from J, the junction contained 7 bases not matched to a gene. Germline-derived CDR1 and CDR2 are PRHDT and FYEKMQ (reference sequence). This CDR3 spans 14 amino acids. DNA for the CDR3: TGTGCCAGCAGCGCGGGACAGGGGTACGCCGAGCAGTACTTC. Encoded protein: CASSAGQGYAEQYF.

V is TRBV2 and J is TRBJ1-3; no clear D gene. CDR3 length: 14 residues. V was pared by 6 bases and J by 0 bases, with 9 bases between. CDR1 is SNHLY, CDR2 FYNNEI, per germline. The CDR3 loop reads CASRLETSGNTIYF. For the CDR3, the DNA is TGTGCCAGCAGACTCGAAACCTCTGGAAACACCATATATTTT.

This clone was found once. The chain employs TRBV6-5 and TRBJ1-1; maybe TRBD1 (5 bases). CDR3 length: 15 residues. V lost 6 bases to trimming and J lost 0 bases, with 14 bases between them. Germline CDR1 and CDR2: MNHEY and SVGAGI. The CDR3 region is CASSPWGDMNTEAFF. CDR3 bases: TGTGCCAGCAGCCCCTGGGGGGATATGAACACTGAAGCTTTCTTT.

This clone has more than one count but fewer than ten. This chain uses TRBV5-1 with TRBJ1-4, with a tentative D call TRBD1 (6 bases). Germline V gene lookup returns CDR1 SGHRS and CDR2 YFSETQ. This CDR3 comprises 17 residues. V was cut by 0 bases and J by 0 bases, with 12 bases left in between. The CDR3 region is CASSLGGGRATNEKLFF. The DNA for the CDR3 is TGCGCCAGCAGCTTGGGCGGGGGCCGGGCAACTAATGAAAAACTGTTTTTT.

In DNA, the CDR3 is TGTGCCAGCTCCCGCGGGGGACTAGCGACCAATGAGCAGTTCTTC. This codes for CASSRGGLATNEQFF. This chain uses TRBV18 with TRBJ2-1, with 10 nucleotides matching TRBD2. The V gene end was trimmed by 6 bases and the J gene end by 6 bases; junction bases not matched to a gene: 8. This CDR3 is built from 15 residues. CDR1 is KGHSH, CDR2 LQKENI, per germline.

The chain uses TRBV30 and TRBJ2-7; tentative D call: TRBD2 (6 bases). The CDR3 runs to 13 residues. Trimming removed 0 bases from V and 7 bases from J, with 13 bases in between. The germline gives CDR1 GTSNPN, CDR2 SVGIG (reference sequence). CDR3 in amino acids: CAWSVHRETEQYF. The CDR3, as DNA: TGTGCCTGGAGTGTACATCGGGAGACAGAGCAGTACTTC. Complete variable domain (other parts from reference TRBV30 and TRBJ2-7): SQTIHQWPATLVQPVGSPLSLECTVEGTSNPNLYWYRQAAGRGLQLLFYSVGIGQISSEVPQNLSASRPQDRQFILSSKKLLLSDSGFYLCAWSVHRETEQYFGPGTRLTVT.

The chain is built from TRBV7-8 and TRBJ1-2; no clear D gene. V was shortened by 1 base and J by 4 bases, with 10 bases between the two germline ends. The CDR3 length is 14 residues. CDR1 SGHVS and CDR2 FQNEAQ come from the germline V gene. The DNA of the CDR3 is TGTGCCAGCAGCTTAGAGCACAGCCGCTATGGCTACACCTTC. Encoded protein: CASSLEHSRYGYTF.

V usage is TRBV19 and J usage is TRBJ2-7; 11 nucleotides agree with TRBD2. With 6 bases clipped from V and 0 bases from J, the junction kept 7 bases outside the gene matches. Germline values: CDR1 LNHDA, CDR2 SQIVND (reference sequence). This CDR3 spans 16 amino acids. CDR3 coding DNA: TGTGCCAGTAGGGGGACTAGCGGCGTGAGCTCCTACGAGCAGTACTTC. Translating gives CASRGTSGVSSYEQYF.

The CDR3 loop is CASSLSRGSGYTF. The CDR3 DNA follows: TGTGCCAGCAGCTTGTCACGCGGATCGGGCTACACCTTC. The rearrangement joins TRBV5-6 to TRBJ1-2; unclear D gene. This CDR3 comprises 13 residues. The V end was cut by 1 base, the J end by 8 bases, with 12 bases between. Germline lookup yields CDR1 SGHDT and CDR2 YYEEEE.

This rearrangement joins TRBV27 to TRBJ1-5; D may be TRBD1 (6 bases). Germline-derived CDR1 and CDR2 are MNHEY and SMNVEV (reference sequence). V lost 0 bases, J lost 3 bases, and 12 bases lay in between. CDR3 length: 16 amino acids. In nucleotides, the CDR3 is TGTGCCAGCAGTTTATCCAGGACAGCCTCCAATCAGCCCCAGCATTTT. As protein: CASSLSRTASNQPQHF.

The chain links TRBV10-3 to TRBJ1-2; no definite D call. The CDR3 is 14 residues long. With 2 bases removed from V and 3 bases from J, the gap between germline ends came to 10 bases. From germline, CDR1 is ENHRY and CDR2 SYGVKD. The CDR3 nucleotides read TGTGCCATCAGTGAGGAGGAGGGCTACTATGGCTACACCTTC. Its protein is CAISEEEGYYGYTF.

This clone was detected only once. This chain uses TRBV29-1 with TRBJ2-3, with TRBD2 as a possible D gene (7 bases). The CDR3 has 13 residues. Germline V gene data show CDR1 as SQVTM and CDR2 as ANQGSEA. V gave up 5 bases and J gave up 10 bases, with 19 bases separating them. CDR3 loop: CSVLQGSGGAQYF. The CDR3, as DNA: TGCAGCGTTTTACAGGGAAGTGGGGGGGCGCAGTATTTT.

This chain links TRBV7-8 with TRBJ1-6; D is uncertain. The CDR3 is made up of 17 amino acids. Germline V CDR1 and CDR2: SGHVS, FQNEAQ. V gave up 5 bases and J gave up 0 bases, with 14 bases separating them. For the CDR3, the DNA is TGTGCCAGCAGCCAACGGGTGGGGAGCTCCTATAATTCACCCCTCCACTTT. It yields the protein CASSQRVGSSYNSPLHF.

The rearrangement uses TRBV6-2 or TRBV6-3 and TRBJ2-7; 9 nucleotides line up with TRBD2. Trimming removed 0 bases from V and 7 bases from J; junction bases left unmatched: 7. The CDR3 totals 15 residues. The germline gives CDR1 MNHEY, CDR2 SVGEGT. The CDR3 is CASSYSIAGVGEQYF. The CDR3 DNA follows: TGTGCCAGCAGTTACTCCATAGCGGGAGTTGGGGAGCAGTACTTC.

This sequence joins TRBV6-2 or TRBV6-3 and TRBJ1-5, with 9 bases that match TRBD1. CDR1 is MNHEY, CDR2 SVGEGT, per germline. The CDR3 is made up of 18 amino acids. Losses at the gene ends were 2 bases for V and 0 bases for J; bases not matched to a gene: 8. CDR3 nucleotides: TGTGCCAGCAGTTACGTCCGGACAGGGGTATCTAGCAATCAGCCCCAGCATTTT. Amino acids: CASSYVRTGVSSNQPQHF.

Points on this clone: One end of the junction is discordant with germline, which a read error may explain. The V gene is TRBV7-3, the J gene TRBJ2-3; 9 bases are a match to TRBD2. Germline CDR1 and CDR2: SGHTA and FQGTGA. This CDR3 contains 14 residues. The CDR3 spells CASSSSPLAGPRNF. The CDR3 DNA sequence: TGTGCCAGCAGTTCCTCCCCCCTAGCGGGGCCTCGAAATTTT.

The rearrangement joins TRBV19 to TRBJ1-1, with D tentatively TRBD1 (6 bases). The V gene lost 5 bases and the J gene lost 5 bases, with 12 bases spanning the gap. The CDR3 runs 13 residues. The germline V gene has CDR1 LNHDA and CDR2 SQIVND (reference sequence). The CDR3 DNA reads as TGTGCCAGTAGTGGGGGCTGGGCTACTGAAGCTTTCTTT. This sequence encodes CASSGGWATEAFF.